A single sample gave rise to the 3 T cell receptor beta chains below, sequenced in a study of cytomegalovirus exposure and HLA in healthy donors. It was with 60 Vbeta and 13 Jbeta primers that the PCR ran. TCRdb keeps only in-frame clones here, not all; method: immunoSEQ multiplex PCR. The table shows about 160,000 clones, with 65% to 85% occurring only once. Sequenced: PBMCs. The receptors come from a boy between 2 and 10 years old in good health and CMV-seronegative.

This clone was observed once. This rearrangement joins TRBV6-1 to TRBJ2-3, with TRBD1 matching 7 bases. The CDR3 is 15 amino acids. The trim removed 5 bases at V and 1 base at J, leaving 6 bases unmatched. CDR1 and CDR2 (germline): MNHNS, SASEGT. The CDR3 loop is CASSPVRGRTDTQYF. DNA for the CDR3: TGTGCCAGCAGTCCGGTGAGGGGGCGCACAGATACGCAGTATTTT.

CDR3 bases: TGTGCCAGCAGCTTGGCCCTTCGGGGTTCTGGCTATGGCTACACCTTC. Encoded protein: CASSLALRGSGYGYTF. The V call is TRBV5-8, the J call TRBJ1-2; D unclear. CDR3 size: 16 residues. Germline V gene sequence: CDR1 SGHTS, CDR2 YDEGEE. Between the trimmed V and J ends, which lost 0 bases and 4 bases, there was a span of 16 bases. The full variable domain, completed using reference TRBV5-8 and TRBJ1-2, is EAGVTQSPTHLIKTRGQQATLRCSPISGHTSVYWYQQALGLGLQFLLWYDEGEERNRGNFPPRFSGRQFPNYSSELNVNALELEDSALYLCASSLALRGSGYGYTFGSGTRLTVV.

The chain carries TRBV6-1 and TRBJ1-2; tentatively, D is TRBD1 (5 bases). The CDR3 spans 12 residues. Deletions cut 6 bases from V and 8 bases from J, with 13 bases between. The germline CDR1 and CDR2 sequences are MNHNS and SASEGT. CDR3 loop: CASRQQVRGYTF. CDR3 sequence (DNA): TGTGCCAGCAGGCAACAGGTCCGGGGCTACACCTTC.